This T cell receptor (beta chain) was identified in a study of OX40 agonist ivuxolimab in advanced cancers. Study as a whole: Partial responses, seen in three patients, involved one hepatocellular carcinoma and two cutaneous melanomas. Study results and limitations: With doses of 0.1 to 3.0 mg/kg, CD4+ and CD8+ blood T cells had undergone clonal expansion by week 6.

Germline CDR1 reads SGHTS; CDR2 reads YDEGEE. The CDR3 has 16 amino acids. V shed 1 base and J 4 bases; nucleotides not matched to a gene: 5. Sequenced by immunoSEQ multiplex PCR; TCRdb stores in-frame clones only, minus some. The sample has 70,000 to 80,000 clones, roughly 92% seen once; the top ten hold 0.44%. In regard to this clone: Its antigen is currently unknown.

The V gene is TRBV5-8, the J gene TRBJ2-3; 11 bases align to TRBD2. This clonotype was obtained from an adult with an advanced solid tumor such as melanoma, head and neck, liver or kidney cancer. Material: CD4+ or CD8+ T cells sorted from blood, obtained in a trial of the OX40 agonist ivuxolimab. The chain's CDR3 is CASSLFSSGRSDTQYF. CDR3 nucleotide sequence: TGTGCCAGCAGCTTGTTTTCTAGCGGGAGGTCAGATACGCAGTATTTT.